The 8 T cell receptor beta chains below all came from one sample that was sequenced in a study of cytomegalovirus exposure and HLA in healthy donors (dated by TCRdb to about 2017). Library creation used the immunoSEQ multiplex PCR assay. Here the immuneACCESS table is served through TCRdb, limited to in-frame sequences with V and J called. Missing clones are a known gap in these copies; in checked studies unresolved V genes cover under half, and the rest lacks a known reason. Present in this sample are approximately 220,000 clones, 75% to 90% of which were seen just once. The ten largest clones take up about an eighth of the sample. Sequencing was performed on PBMCs. The receptors come from a woman in her twenties or thirties in good health and CMV-seropositive.

This CDR3 is CASSLGQGAREQYF. In nucleotides, the CDR3 is TGTGCCAGCAGCCTGGGACAGGGGGCGAGGGAGCAGTACTTC. The chain couples TRBV27 to TRBJ2-7; 12 bases line up with TRBD1. The V and J ends lost 6 bases and 7 bases, in that order; junction bases with no gene match: 7. Per the germline V gene, CDR1 is MNHEY and CDR2 is SMNVEV (reference sequence). The CDR3 contains 14 residues.

This chain uses TRBV20-1 with TRBJ1-2; a weak D match, TRBD1 (6 bases). From germline, CDR1 is DFQATT and CDR2 SNEGSKA (reference sequence). V lost 6 bases, J lost 8 bases, and 13 bases lay in between. The CDR3 loop spans 11 amino acids. CDR3 in DNA: TGCAGTGCAAAACAGGGCGGGGGCTACACCTTC. This sequence encodes CSAKQGGGYTF.

Concerning this clone itself: The same CDR3 is also encoded by other DNA sequences in this sample. This rearrangement joins TRBV29-1 to TRBJ1-2, with 9 bases aligning to TRBD1. This CDR3 comprises 11 residues. V trimming: 5 bases; J trimming: 8 bases; junction bases outside the gene matches: 3. CDR1 and CDR2 (germline): SQVTM, ANQGSEA. The CDR3 DNA reads TGCAGCGTTAGGGACAGGGACGGCTACACCTTC. Translated: CSVRDRDGYTF.

In its sample, this clone was seen a few times. DNA for the CDR3: TGTGCCAGCAGTTCAGTGGACAGAGTTAATGAAAAACTGTTTTTT. It yields the protein CASSSVDRVNEKLFF. The rearrangement joins TRBV27 to TRBJ1-4, with a tentative D call TRBD1 (6 bases). V was trimmed by 4 bases and J by 4 bases, leaving 13 bases between them. CDR1 MNHEY and CDR2 SMNVEV come from the germline V gene (reference sequence). This CDR3 has 15 residues.

The chain recombines TRBV30 with TRBJ1-2, with 11 bases fitting TRBD1. Germline V gives CDR1 GTSNPN, CDR2 SVGIG (reference sequence). The CDR3 is 14 residues long. The CDR3 bases are TGTGTGGGGTCGGGACAGGGGGTTGGCACTGGCTACACCTTC. Translated, it gives CVGSGQGVGTGYTF. The complete variable domain, with remaining parts taken from reference TRBV30 and TRBJ1-2, reads SQTIHQWPATLVQPVGSPLSLECTVEGTSNPNLYWYRQAAGRGLQLLFYSVGIGQISSEVPQNLSASRPQDRQFILSSKKLLLSDSGFYLCVGSGQGVGTGYTFGSGTRLTVV.

V is TRBV2 and J is TRBJ2-7; D gene ambiguous. With 5 bases removed from V and 1 base from J, the gap between germline ends came to 12 bases. This CDR3 has 14 amino acids. Germline assignment: CDR1 SNHLY and CDR2 FYNNEI. The CDR3 region has the DNA TGTGCCAGCAGTAAGAGTTATTCTTCCTACGAGCAGTACTTC. It is translated as CASSKSYSSYEQYF.

This clone has only a few counts. The chain has TRBV6-4 and TRBJ2-1; 10 bases fit TRBD2. This CDR3 contains 16 residues. V lost 3 bases and J lost 5; bases outside the gene matches: 7. Per germline, CDR1 MRHNA and CDR2 SNTAGT. The CDR3 sequence is CASSDSLAGEHNEQFF. CDR3 nucleotide sequence: TGTGCCAGCAGTGATTCGCTAGCGGGAGAACACAATGAGCAGTTCTTC.

The genes are TRBV27 and TRBJ2-3; unclear D gene. V lost 4 bases and J lost 1, with 12 bases in between. The CDR3 is 15 residues long. Germline CDR1 and CDR2: MNHEY and SMNVEV (reference sequence). The DNA for the CDR3 is TGTGCCAGCAGTTCCGGACGTTGGGGCACAGATACGCAGTATTTT. Translating it yields CASSSGRWGTDTQYF.